This T cell receptor beta chain was documented in a study of CD4 T cell repertoires in COVID-19. The CDR3 contains 11 residues. With 2 bases clipped from V and 11 bases from J, the junction kept 3 bases outside the gene matches. Germline CDR1 reads SGHRS; CDR2 reads YFSETQ. Regarding the study as a whole: Between roughly 6.5 and 26% of SARS-CoV-2 clonotypes also appeared in SARS-CoV and/or HKU1 spike cultures.

TCRdb's copy holds only in-frame clones and misses some; the assay was immunoSEQ multiplex PCR. Counted here are some 71,000 clones, about 80% occurring once; the ten biggest clones make up roughly 0.6%. As to this clone: Its antigen is as yet unknown.

The sample here was CD4+ T cells from peripheral blood, taken after recovery from COVID-19. The sequence was collected from a human donor who had COVID-19. The chain is built from TRBV5-1 and TRBJ2-7; 8 positions agree with TRBD2. CDR3 nucleotide sequence: TGCGCCAGCAGCTTTTGGCGGGGGGAGTACTTC. Protein product: CASSFWRGEYF.